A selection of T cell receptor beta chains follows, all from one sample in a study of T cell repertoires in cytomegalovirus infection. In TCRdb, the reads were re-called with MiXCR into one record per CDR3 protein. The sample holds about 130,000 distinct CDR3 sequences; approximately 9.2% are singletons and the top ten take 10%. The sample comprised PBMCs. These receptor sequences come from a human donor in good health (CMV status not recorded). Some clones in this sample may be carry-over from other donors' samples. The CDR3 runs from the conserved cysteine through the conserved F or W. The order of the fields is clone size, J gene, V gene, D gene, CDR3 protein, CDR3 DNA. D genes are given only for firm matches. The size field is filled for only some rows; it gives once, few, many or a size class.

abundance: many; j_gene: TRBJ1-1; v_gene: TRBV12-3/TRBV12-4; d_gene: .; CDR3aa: CASSPGGTEAFF; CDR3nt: TGTGCCAGCAGTCCCGGGGGCACTGAAGCTTTCTTT
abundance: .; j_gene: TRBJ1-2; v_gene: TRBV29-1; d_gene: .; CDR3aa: CSDRDTRQTGYTF; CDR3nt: TGCAGCGACCGGGACACCCGCCAAACTGGCTACACCTTC
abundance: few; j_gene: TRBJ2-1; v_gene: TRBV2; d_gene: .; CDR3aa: CASITDIYNEQFF; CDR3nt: TGTGCCAGCATTACGGACATCTACAATGAGCAGTTCTTC
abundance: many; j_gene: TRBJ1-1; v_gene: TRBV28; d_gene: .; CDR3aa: CASQRGGGNTEAFF; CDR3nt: TGTGCCAGCCAAAGGGGGGGCGGGAACACTGAAGCTTTCTTT
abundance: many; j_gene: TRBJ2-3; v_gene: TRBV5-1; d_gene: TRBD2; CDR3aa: CASRLDGGAGQTDTQYF; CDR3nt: TGCGCCAGCAGGTTAGACGGGGGGGCCGGGCAGACAGATACGCAGTATTTT
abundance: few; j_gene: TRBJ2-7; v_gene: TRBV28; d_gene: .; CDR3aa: CASNPQGPSSYEQYF; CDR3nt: TGTGCCAGCAACCCTCAGGGGCCTAGCTCCTACGAGCAGTACTTC
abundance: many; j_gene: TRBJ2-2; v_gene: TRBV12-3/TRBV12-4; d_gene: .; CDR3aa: CASNSWLGTGELFF; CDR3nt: TGTGCCAGCAATTCATGGCTAGGCACCGGGGAGCTGTTTTTT
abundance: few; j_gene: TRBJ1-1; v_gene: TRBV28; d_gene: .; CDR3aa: CASSLGGPLEAFF; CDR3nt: TGTGCCAGCAGTCTAGGAGGGCCCCTTGAAGCTTTCTTT
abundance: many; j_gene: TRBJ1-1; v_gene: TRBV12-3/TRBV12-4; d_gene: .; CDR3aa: CASSSALLNTEAFF; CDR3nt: TGTGCCAGCAGTTCCGCCCTCCTGAACACTGAAGCTTTCTTT
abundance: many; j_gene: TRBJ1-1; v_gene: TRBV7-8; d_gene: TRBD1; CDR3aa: CASSLDPQGGSEAFF; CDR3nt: TGTGCCAGCAGCTTAGACCCCCAGGGGGGTTCTGAAGCTTTCTTT
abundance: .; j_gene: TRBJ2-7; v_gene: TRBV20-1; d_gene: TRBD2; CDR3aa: CSAGLGRGTYEQYF; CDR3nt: TGCAGTGCTGGCCTAGGGCGGGGGACCTACGAGCAGTACTTC
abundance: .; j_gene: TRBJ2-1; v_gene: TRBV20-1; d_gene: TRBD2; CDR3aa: CSAQRGAYNEQFF; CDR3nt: TGCAGTGCTCAGCGGGGGGCTTACAATGAGCAGTTCTTC
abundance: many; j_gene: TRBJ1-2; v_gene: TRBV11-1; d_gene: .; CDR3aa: CASSLALGGNYGYTF; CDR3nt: TGTGCCAGCAGCTTAGCGCTTGGGGGTAACTATGGCTACACCTTC
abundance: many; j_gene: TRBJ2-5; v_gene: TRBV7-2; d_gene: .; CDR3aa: CASSLGGNGVKETQYF; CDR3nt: TGTGCCAGCAGCTTAGGAGGCAACGGGGTTAAAGAGACCCAGTACTTC
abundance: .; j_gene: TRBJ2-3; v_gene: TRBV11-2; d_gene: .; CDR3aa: CASSFDRTATDTQYF; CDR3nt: TGTGCCAGCAGCTTTGACCGGACAGCCACAGATACGCAGTATTTT
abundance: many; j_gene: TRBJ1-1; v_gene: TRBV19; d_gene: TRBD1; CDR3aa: CASLDRGNTEAFF; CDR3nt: TGTGCCAGCCTTGACAGGGGCAACACTGAAGCTTTCTTT
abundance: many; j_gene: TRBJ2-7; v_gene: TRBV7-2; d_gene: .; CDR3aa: CASSLSAGRIEQYF; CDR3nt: TGTGCCAGCAGCTTATCGGCAGGAAGGATCGAGCAGTACTTC
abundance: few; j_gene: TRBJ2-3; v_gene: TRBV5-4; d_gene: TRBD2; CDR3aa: CASSLLHGGGAQYF; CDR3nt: TGTGCCAGCAGCCTCTTACACGGGGGGGGGGCGCAGTATTTT
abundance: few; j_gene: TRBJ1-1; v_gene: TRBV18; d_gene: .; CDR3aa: CASSPGRENTEAFF; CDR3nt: TGTGCCAGCTCACCAGGCAGAGAGAACACTGAAGCTTTCTTT
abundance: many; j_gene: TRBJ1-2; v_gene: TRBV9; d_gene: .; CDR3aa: CASSPTVRENYGYTF; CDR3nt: TGTGCCAGCAGCCCCACAGTTCGAGAAAACTATGGCTACACCTTC
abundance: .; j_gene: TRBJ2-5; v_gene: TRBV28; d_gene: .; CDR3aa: CASTAGETQYF; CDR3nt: TGTGCCAGCACCGCGGGTGAGACCCAGTACTTC
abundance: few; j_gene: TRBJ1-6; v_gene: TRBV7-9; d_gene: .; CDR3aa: CASRPAAWAADSPLHF; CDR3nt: TGTGCCAGCAGGCCGGCAGCCTGGGCGGCGGATTCACCCCTCCACTTT
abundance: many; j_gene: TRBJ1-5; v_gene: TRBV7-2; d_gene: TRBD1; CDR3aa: CASSLGGQGAQPQHF; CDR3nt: TGTGCCAGCAGCTTAGGGGGACAGGGGGCGCAGCCCCAGCATTTT
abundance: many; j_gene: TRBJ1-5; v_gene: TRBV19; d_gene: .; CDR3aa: CASTTAPGRVGNQPQHF; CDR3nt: TGTGCCAGTACCACTGCACCTGGCAGGGTGGGCAATCAGCCCCAGCATTTT
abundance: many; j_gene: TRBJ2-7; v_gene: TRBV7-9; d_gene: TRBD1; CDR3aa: CASSSYRGRWDEQYF; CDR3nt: TGTGCCAGCAGCTCTTACAGGGGGCGTTGGGACGAGCAGTACTTC
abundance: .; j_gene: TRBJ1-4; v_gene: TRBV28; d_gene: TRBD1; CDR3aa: CASSLAGTVPNEKLFF; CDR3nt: TGTGCCAGCAGTTTAGCCGGGACAGTACCTAATGAAAAACTGTTTTTT
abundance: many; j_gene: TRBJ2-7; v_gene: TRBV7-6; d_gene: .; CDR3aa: CASSLSPGDEQYF; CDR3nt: TGTGCCAGCAGCTTAAGTCCAGGGGACGAGCAGTACTTC
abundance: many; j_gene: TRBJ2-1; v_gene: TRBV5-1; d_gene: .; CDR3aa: CASSLGSGLGDEQFF; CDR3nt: TGCGCCAGCAGCTTGGGATCGGGGTTAGGCGATGAGCAGTTCTTC
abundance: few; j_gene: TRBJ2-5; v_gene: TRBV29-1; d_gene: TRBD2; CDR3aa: CSVLAGGETQYF; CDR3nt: TGCAGCGTTCTAGCGGGGGGAGAGACCCAGTACTTC
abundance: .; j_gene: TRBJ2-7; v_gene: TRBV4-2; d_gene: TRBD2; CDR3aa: CASSQDPGGYEQYF; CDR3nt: TGTGCCAGCAGCCAAGACCCGGGGGGGTACGAGCAGTACTTC
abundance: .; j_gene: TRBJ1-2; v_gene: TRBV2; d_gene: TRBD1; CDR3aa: CASSVDNRGNYGYTF; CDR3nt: TGTGCCAGCAGTGTAGATAACAGGGGTAACTATGGCTACACCTTC
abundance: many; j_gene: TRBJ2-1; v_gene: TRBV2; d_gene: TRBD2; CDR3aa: CASRGLAEYNEQFF; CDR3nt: TGTGCCAGCAGGGGGCTAGCGGAGTACAATGAGCAGTTCTTC
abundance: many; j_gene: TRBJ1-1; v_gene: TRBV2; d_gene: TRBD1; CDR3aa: CASVGTGSNTEAFF; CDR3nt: TGTGCCAGCGTTGGGACAGGGTCGAACACTGAAGCTTTCTTT
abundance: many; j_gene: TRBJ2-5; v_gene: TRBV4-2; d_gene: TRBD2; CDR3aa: CASSQDRTSGGAGQETQYF; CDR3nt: TGTGCCAGCAGCCAAGATAGGACTAGCGGGGGGGCGGGCCAAGAGACCCAGTACTTC
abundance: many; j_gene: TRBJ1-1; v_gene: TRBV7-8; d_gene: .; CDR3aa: CASSGGKTVSAFF; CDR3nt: TGTGCCAGCAGCGGTGGGAAGACAGTTAGTGCTTTCTTT
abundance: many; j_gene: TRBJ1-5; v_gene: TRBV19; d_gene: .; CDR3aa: CASSLGSRSNQPQHF; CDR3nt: TGTGCCAGTAGTTTGGGCAGTCGGAGCAATCAGCCCCAGCATTTT
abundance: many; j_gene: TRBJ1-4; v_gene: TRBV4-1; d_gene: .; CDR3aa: CASSQDRGRAATNEKLFF; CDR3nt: TGCGCCAGCAGCCAAGATCGGGGCCGCGCTGCAACTAATGAAAAACTGTTTTTT
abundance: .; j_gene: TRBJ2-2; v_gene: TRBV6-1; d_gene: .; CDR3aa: CASSERWNTGELFF; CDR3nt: TGTGCCAGCAGTGAGAGGTGGAACACCGGGGAGCTGTTTTTT
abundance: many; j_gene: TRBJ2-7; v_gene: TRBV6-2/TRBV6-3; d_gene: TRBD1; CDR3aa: CASSPEIGTGIYEQYF; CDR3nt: TGTGCCAGCAGTCCTGAAATCGGGACAGGGATCTACGAGCAGTACTTC
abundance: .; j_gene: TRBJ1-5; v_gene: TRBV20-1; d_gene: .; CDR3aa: CSARAGTMNQPQHF; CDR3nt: TGCAGTGCACGAGCCGGGACAATGAATCAGCCCCAGCATTTT
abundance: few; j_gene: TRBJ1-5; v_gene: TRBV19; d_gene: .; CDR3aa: CASSKEDQPQHF; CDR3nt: TGTGCCAGTAGTAAAGAGGATCAGCCCCAGCATTTT
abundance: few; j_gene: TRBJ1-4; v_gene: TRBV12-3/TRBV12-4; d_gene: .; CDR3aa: CASSSLRHEKLFF; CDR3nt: TGTGCCAGCAGTTCTCTCCGTCATGAAAAACTGTTTTTT